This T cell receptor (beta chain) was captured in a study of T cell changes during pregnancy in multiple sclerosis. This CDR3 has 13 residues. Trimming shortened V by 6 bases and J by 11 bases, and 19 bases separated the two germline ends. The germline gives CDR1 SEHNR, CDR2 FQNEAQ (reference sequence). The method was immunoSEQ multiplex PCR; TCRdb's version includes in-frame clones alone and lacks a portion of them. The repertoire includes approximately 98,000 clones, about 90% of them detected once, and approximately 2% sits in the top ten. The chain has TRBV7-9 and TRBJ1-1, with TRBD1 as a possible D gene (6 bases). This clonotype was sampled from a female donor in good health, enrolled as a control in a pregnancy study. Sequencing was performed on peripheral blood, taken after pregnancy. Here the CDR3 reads CASSYRVTGRAFF. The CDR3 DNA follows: TGTGCCAGCAGTTACAGGGTTACAGGTCGGGCTTTCTTT.